Sequencing of this T cell receptor (beta chain) was carried out in a study of response to subunit inactivated influenza vaccine. The study, taken as a whole, reports: Only a handful of new T cells, the authors suggested, are recruited with each seasonal influenza vaccination.

V lost 5 bases and J lost 4; bases outside the gene matches: 7. This CDR3 is built from 14 residues. MiXCR, applied by TCRdb to the RT-PCR reads, yields one record per CDR3 protein. The table lists about 300,000 distinct CDR3 sequences, 20% to 25% of them singletons. The table lists this clonotype with a few counts. Its antigen is not known. The rearrangement links TRBV12-3 or TRBV12-4 to TRBJ1-2; 7 nucleotides align to TRBD1. This receptor was obtained from a man between 50 and 70 years old who received an inactivated influenza vaccine. This sample comprised PBMCs from blood, obtained approximately 22 months after vaccination. Here the CDR3 reads CASSTTGTAYGYTF. CDR3 nucleotide sequence: TGTGCCAGCAGTACCACCGGGACAGCCTATGGCTACACCTTC.